These 16 T cell receptor beta chains were all obtained from the same sample, sequenced in a study of T cells after yellow fever vaccination. TCRdb re-called the 5' RACE reads with MiXCR, one entry per CDR3 protein. The data show about 25,000 distinct CDR3 sequences, less than 3.5% seen once. The input for sequencing was PBMCs, either bulk or a sorted T-cell subset (CD4+, CD8+, memory, or dextramer-sorted; not recorded which), taken about 41 days after the first yellow fever vaccination. These receptors were collected from a man aged 18 to 30 who received the YFV17D yellow fever vaccine.

In this sample, this clonotype turned up many times. CDR3 DNA sequence: TGTGCCAGCAGTGGACTAGCGGGGGGCCCCGATACGCAGTATTTT. Amino acids: CASSGLAGGPDTQYF. The chain employs TRBV2 and TRBJ2-3, with 13 nucleotides matching TRBD2. With V trimmed by 4 bases and J by 6 bases, 4 bases remained unmatched. CDR1 and CDR2 (germline): SNHLY, FYNNEI. The CDR3 has 15 residues.

In its sample, this clonotype was seen many times. V usage is TRBV6-1 and J usage is TRBJ2-3; 12 bases line up with TRBD2. The CDR3 sequence is 15 residues long. The V segment lost 5 bases and the J segment 1 base; nucleotides outside the gene matches: 1. Germline loops: CDR1 MNHNS, CDR2 SASEGT. The CDR3 reads CASSRLAGGTDTQYF. CDR3 DNA: TGTGCCAGCAGTAGACTAGCGGGGGGCACAGATACGCAGTATTTT.

In this sample, this clonotype turned up many times. CDR3 sequence (DNA): TGTGCCACCAGTGACGCTAGCACAGATACGCAGTATTTT. Translating gives CATSDASTDTQYF. The rearrangement uses TRBV24-1 and TRBJ2-3; D gene ambiguous. CDR3 size: 13 residues. The V gene lost 4 bases and the J gene lost 0 bases, with 4 bases spanning the gap. Per germline, CDR1 KGHDR and CDR2 SFDVKD.

There are many counts of this clonotype. V and J are TRBV6-2 or TRBV6-3 and TRBJ2-5; 7 bases line up with TRBD1. CDR1 is MNHEY, CDR2 SVGEGT, per germline. The V segment lost 5 bases and the J segment 5 bases; nucleotides outside the gene matches: 11. The CDR3 totals 15 residues. The CDR3: CASSRTGTAVETQYF. The CDR3 DNA sequence: TGTGCCAGCAGTAGGACAGGAACCGCCGTCGAGACCCAGTACTTC.

The sample holds many counts of this clonotype. The V call is TRBV18, the J call TRBJ1-6; D is perhaps TRBD1 (6 bases). Looked up from germline, CDR1 is KGHSH and CDR2 is LQKENI. The germline V and J ends were trimmed by 2 bases and 8 bases, with 10 bases remaining between them. The CDR3 loop spans 14 amino acids. The CDR3: CASSPGGKDSPLHF. In DNA form, the CDR3 reads TGTGCCAGCTCACCAGGGGGCAAGGATTCACCCCTCCACTTT.

This chain uses TRBV4-2 with TRBJ2-3; no firm D call. V lost 0 bases and J 6 bases, leaving 10 bases between the germline ends. From germline, CDR1 is LGHNA and CDR2 YNFKEQ. The CDR3 sequence is 14 residues long. CDR3 sequence reads: CASSQDPTTDTQYF. The CDR3 DNA sequence: TGTGCCAGCAGCCAAGATCCAACTACCGATACGCAGTATTTT.

This clonotype occurred many times. V and J are TRBV7-2 and TRBJ1-1; D uncertain. V dropped 6 bases and J dropped 6 bases, with 17 bases sitting between them. This CDR3 has 14 amino acids. CDR1 and CDR2 from the germline V gene are SGHTA and FQGNSA. As DNA, the CDR3 is TGTGCCAGCAGGCCGGGTCCCTTAGTGTCTGAAGCTTTCTTT. Its protein product is CASRPGPLVSEAFF. The full variable domain, its missing parts supplied by reference TRBV7-2 and TRBJ1-1, is GAGVSQSPSNKVTEKGKDVELRCDPISGHTALYWYRQSLGQGLEFLIYFQGNSAPDKSGLPSDRFSAERTGGSVSTLTIQRTQQEDSAVYLCASRPGPLVSEAFFGQGTRLTVV.

Many counts were recorded for this clonotype. The chain uses TRBV6-5 and TRBJ2-7; 8 nucleotides agree with TRBD1. The junction had 14 bases not matched to a gene; V was cut back by 5 bases and J by 2 bases. This CDR3 spans 17 amino acids. Germline V gene lookup returns CDR1 MNHEY and CDR2 SVGAGI. In DNA, the CDR3 is TGTGCCAGCAGTAACAGGACAGGGCGGTTACTCCCCTACGAGCAGTACTTC. It yields the protein CASSNRTGRLLPYEQYF.

This clonotype was found many times. This chain links TRBV7-2 with TRBJ2-1; 7 bases line up with TRBD1. CDR3 length equals 14 residues. The germline V gene encodes CDR1 SGHTA and CDR2 FQGNSA. V lost 6 bases, J lost 1 base, and 3 bases stayed unmatched. The CDR3 bases are TGTGCCAGCAGTCGACAGGGATCCTACAATGAGCAGTTCTTC. As protein: CASSRQGSYNEQFF.

This clonotype appeared many times. The chain links TRBV12-3 or TRBV12-4 to TRBJ2-3, with TRBD1 matching 8 bases. This CDR3 is built from 17 residues. V lost 4 bases, J lost 1 base, and 10 bases stayed unmatched. The CDR3 here is CASSSTGGIKGTDTQYF. The CDR3 nucleotides are TGTGCCAGCAGTTCCACAGGGGGTATTAAGGGCACAGATACGCAGTATTTT.

This clonotype was detected ten times or more. The V and J genes are TRBV7-2 and TRBJ2-7; D remains ambiguous. Trimming stripped 1 base from V and 4 bases from J, with 8 bases between. The germline gives CDR1 SGHTA, CDR2 FQGNSA. CDR3 length: 13 residues. CDR3 in amino acids: CASSLETGYEQYV. The CDR3 bases are TGTGCCAGCAGCTTAGAGACTGGGTACGAGCAGTACGTC.

This clonotype was seen at least ten times. CDR3 sequence reads: CASSHRGMANGYTF. In DNA form, the CDR3 reads TGCGCCAGCAGCCACCGTGGGATGGCAAATGGCTACACCTTC. The chain recombines TRBV4-3 with TRBJ1-2; D is undetermined. This CDR3 region has 14 residues. Trimming stripped 3 bases from V and 6 bases from J, with 14 bases between. Per germline, CDR1 LGHNA and CDR2 YSLEER.

The sample holds many counts of this clonotype. The V and J genes are TRBV18 and TRBJ1-1; D perhaps matches TRBD1 (5 bases). The CDR3 totals 13 residues. CDR1 is KGHSH, CDR2 LQKENI, per germline. The V gene lost 3 bases and the J gene lost 8 bases, with 13 bases spanning the gap. The chain's CDR3 is CASSPDLGVEAFF. For the CDR3, the DNA is TGTGCCAGCTCACCGGATTTAGGGGTAGAAGCTTTCTTT.

This clonotype was recorded many times. The chain combines TRBV5-1 with TRBJ1-6, with TRBD1 matching over 10 bases. This CDR3 region has 15 residues. Germline V gene data show CDR1 as SGHRS and CDR2 as YFSETQ. V lost 4 bases, J lost 10 bases, and 8 bases stayed unmatched. CDR3 sequence (DNA): TGCGCCAGCAGCCCGAAGGGGACAGGGGCCTCACCCCTCCACTTT. Its protein is CASSPKGTGASPLHF.

This clonotype was counted at least ten times. The chain employs TRBV7-2 and TRBJ1-2; no clear D gene. The V gene's germline CDR1 is SGHTA and CDR2 FQGNSA. The CDR3 is 13 amino acids. Trimming removed 2 bases from V and 4 bases from J, with 8 bases in between. This CDR3 reads CASSLSGPYGYTF. The CDR3 region has the DNA TGTGCCAGCAGCTTATCTGGCCCCTATGGCTACACCTTC.

In this sample, this clonotype turned up many times. The chain combines TRBV2 with TRBJ2-6, with D unresolved. The CDR3 is 14 residues long. Between the trimmed V and J ends, which lost 8 bases and 0 bases, there was a span of 8 bases. Germline assignment: CDR1 SNHLY and CDR2 FYNNEI. In DNA, the CDR3 is TGTGCCAGCGTGGGCCTCTCTGGGGCCAACGTCCTGACTTTC. It yields the protein CASVGLSGANVLTF.